These 8 T cell receptor beta chains originate from one sample sequenced in a study of cytomegalovirus exposure and HLA in healthy donors. PCR was performed using 60 Vbeta and 13 Jbeta primers. Assay: immunoSEQ multiplex PCR; the TCRdb copy retains only in-frame clones and omits some. Its table lists some 120,000 clones. The sequencing sample was made of PBMCs. These receptors all come from a man aged 18 to 35 in good health and CMV-seronegative.

This chain uses TRBV7-9 with TRBJ2-3; 7 bases are a match to TRBD2. Germline V gene sequence: CDR1 SEHNR, CDR2 FQNEAQ (reference sequence). V trimming: 0 bases; J trimming: 3 bases; junction bases outside the gene matches: 6. The CDR3 covers 16 residues. CDR3 sequence (DNA): TGTGCCAGCAGCTTAGCGGTGGGAGGGGAAACAGATACGCAGTATTTT. Protein: CASSLAVGGETDTQYF.

This chain joins TRBV7-3 and TRBJ1-1, with D possibly matching TRBD1 (6 bases). Germline CDR1 and CDR2: SGHTA and FQGTGA. V was trimmed by 6 bases and J by 10 bases, leaving 24 bases between them. This CDR3 spans 15 amino acids. CDR3 loop: CASSFVGQGKGVAFF. CDR3 in DNA: TGTGCCAGCAGTTTCGTAGGCCAGGGTAAGGGGGTAGCTTTCTTT.

The rearrangement links TRBV9 to TRBJ2-1; TRBD2 might be the D (6 bases). The germline V gene has CDR1 SGDLS and CDR2 YYNGEE. V dropped 3 bases and J dropped 5 bases, with 9 bases sitting between them. The CDR3 extends over 13 amino acids. CDR3 in DNA: TGTGCCAGCAGCGCGGGGGATGACAATGAGCAGTTCTTC. Amino acid sequence: CASSAGDDNEQFF.

The gene calls are TRBV2 and TRBJ2-4; 10 nucleotides align to TRBD1. The ends lost 5 bases at V and 6 bases at J; junction bases unmatched: 7. The CDR3 has 15 residues. CDR1 and CDR2 from the germline V gene are SNHLY and FYNNEI. This chain's CDR3 is CASSPGQGTLNIQYF. The CDR3 DNA follows: TGTGCCAGCAGTCCGGGACAGGGGACCCTAAACATTCAGTACTTC.

The V and J genes are TRBV5-4 and TRBJ1-1, with D possibly TRBD1 on 5 matching bases. With 9 bases removed from V and 1 base from J, the gap between germline ends came to 19 bases. This CDR3 has 15 amino acids. Germline V lookup: CDR1 SGHNT, CDR2 YYREEE (reference sequence). This CDR3 reads CATRIPSQGNTEAFF. DNA for the CDR3: TGTGCCACCCGAATACCGTCCCAGGGGAACACTGAAGCTTTCTTT.

V usage is TRBV5-4 and J usage is TRBJ2-1; 7 bases align to TRBD1. Germline CDR1 reads SGHNT; CDR2 reads YYREEE (reference sequence). The CDR3 covers 13 residues. Trimming cost V 3 bases and J 7 bases; bases outside gene matches: 4. The CDR3 coding sequence is TGTGCCAGCAGCTCGGGACAGCGAAATGAGCAGTTCTTC. Translating gives CASSSGQRNEQFF.

The chain uses TRBV13 and TRBJ2-7; 7 bases map to TRBD2. Germline V gene sequence: CDR1 PRHDT, CDR2 FYEKMQ (reference sequence). The CDR3 runs to 15 residues. V shed 2 bases, J shed 0 bases, and the junction held 4 bases outside the gene matches. In DNA, the CDR3 is TGTGCCAGCAGCTTAAGGAGCGGGATCTCCTACGAGCAGTACTTC. Protein product: CASSLRSGISYEQYF.

This chain connects TRBV6-5 to TRBJ1-4, with D possibly matching TRBD1 (5 bases). The germline V gene encodes CDR1 MNHEY and CDR2 SVGAGI. CDR3 length: 14 residues. The V gene lost 6 bases and the J gene lost 4 bases, with 12 bases spanning the gap. CDR3: CASSLGLLNEKLFF. The DNA of the CDR3 is TGTGCCAGCAGCCTGGGACTGCTTAATGAAAAACTGTTTTTT.